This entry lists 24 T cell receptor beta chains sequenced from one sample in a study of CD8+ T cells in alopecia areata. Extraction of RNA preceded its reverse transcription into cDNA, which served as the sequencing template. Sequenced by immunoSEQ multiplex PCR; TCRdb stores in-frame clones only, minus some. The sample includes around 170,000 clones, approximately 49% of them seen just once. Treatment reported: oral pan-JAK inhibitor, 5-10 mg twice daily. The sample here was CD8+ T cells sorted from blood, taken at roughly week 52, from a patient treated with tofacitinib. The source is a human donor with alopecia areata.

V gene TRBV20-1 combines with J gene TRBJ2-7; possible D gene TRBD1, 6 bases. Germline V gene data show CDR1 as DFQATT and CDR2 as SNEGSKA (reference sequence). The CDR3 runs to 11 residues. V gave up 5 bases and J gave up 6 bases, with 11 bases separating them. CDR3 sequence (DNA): TGCAGTGCTTTACAGGGTTTCGAGCAGTACTTC. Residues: CSALQGFEQYF.

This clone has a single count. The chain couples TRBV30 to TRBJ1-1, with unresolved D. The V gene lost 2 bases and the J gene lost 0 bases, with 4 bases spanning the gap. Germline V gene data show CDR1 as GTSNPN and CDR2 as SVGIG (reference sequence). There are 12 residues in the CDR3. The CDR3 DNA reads TGTGCCTGGAGTCCGATGAACACTGAAGCTTTCTTT. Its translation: CAWSPMNTEAFF.

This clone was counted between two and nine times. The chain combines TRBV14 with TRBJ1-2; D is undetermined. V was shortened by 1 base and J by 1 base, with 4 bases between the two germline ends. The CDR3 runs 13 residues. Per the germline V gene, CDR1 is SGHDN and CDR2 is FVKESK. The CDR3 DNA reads TGTGCCAGCAGCCAAGGTCGTAACTATGGCTACACCTTC. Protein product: CASSQGRNYGYTF.

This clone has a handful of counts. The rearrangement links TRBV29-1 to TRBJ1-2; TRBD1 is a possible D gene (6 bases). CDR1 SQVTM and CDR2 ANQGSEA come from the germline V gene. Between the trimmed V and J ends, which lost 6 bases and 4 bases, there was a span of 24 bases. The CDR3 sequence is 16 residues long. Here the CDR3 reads CSVGAWNIEGSYGYTF. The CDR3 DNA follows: TGCAGCGTGGGGGCCTGGAACATAGAGGGGAGCTATGGCTACACCTTC.

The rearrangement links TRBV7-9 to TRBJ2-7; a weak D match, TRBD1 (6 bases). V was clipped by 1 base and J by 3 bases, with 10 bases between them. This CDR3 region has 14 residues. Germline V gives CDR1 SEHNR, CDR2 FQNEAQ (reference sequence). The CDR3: CASSLEPQGYEQYF. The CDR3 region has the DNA TGTGCCAGCAGCTTAGAGCCACAGGGCTACGAGCAGTACTTC.

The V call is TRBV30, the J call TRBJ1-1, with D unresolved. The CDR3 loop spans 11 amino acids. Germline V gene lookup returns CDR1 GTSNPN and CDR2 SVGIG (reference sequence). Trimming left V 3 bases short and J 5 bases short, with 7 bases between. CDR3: CAWRRETEAFF. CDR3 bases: TGTGCCTGGAGAAGGGAGACTGAAGCTTTCTTT.

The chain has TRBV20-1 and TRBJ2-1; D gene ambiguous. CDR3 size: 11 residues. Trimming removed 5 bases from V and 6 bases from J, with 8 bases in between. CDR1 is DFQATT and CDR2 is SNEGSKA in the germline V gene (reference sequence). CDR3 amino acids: CSAPYRNEQFF. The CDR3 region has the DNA TGCAGTGCTCCCTACCGCAATGAGCAGTTCTTC.

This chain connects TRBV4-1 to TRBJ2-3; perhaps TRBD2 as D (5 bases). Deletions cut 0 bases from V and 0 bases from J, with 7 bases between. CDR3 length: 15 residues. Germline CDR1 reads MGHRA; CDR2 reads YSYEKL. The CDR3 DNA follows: TGCGCCAGCAGCCAAGATCCGGGGAGCACAGATACGCAGTATTTT. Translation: CASSQDPGSTDTQYF.

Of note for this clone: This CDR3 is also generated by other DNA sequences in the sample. The CDR3 nucleotides are TGTGCCAGCAGCTTTACAGGGTATGAGCAGTACTTC. Translating it yields CASSFTGYEQYF. The chain employs TRBV7-2 and TRBJ2-7, with a possible D match to TRBD1 (6 bases). The V and J ends lost 3 bases and 7 bases respectively, with 10 bases between them. The germline V gene encodes CDR1 SGHTA and CDR2 FQGNSA. The CDR3 loop spans 12 amino acids.

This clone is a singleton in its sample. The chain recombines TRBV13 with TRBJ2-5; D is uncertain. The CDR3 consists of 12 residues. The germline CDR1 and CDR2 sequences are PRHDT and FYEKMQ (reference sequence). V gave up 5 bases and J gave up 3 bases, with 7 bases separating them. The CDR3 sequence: CASSLYKETQYF. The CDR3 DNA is TGTGCCAGCAGCCTCTACAAAGAGACCCAGTACTTC.

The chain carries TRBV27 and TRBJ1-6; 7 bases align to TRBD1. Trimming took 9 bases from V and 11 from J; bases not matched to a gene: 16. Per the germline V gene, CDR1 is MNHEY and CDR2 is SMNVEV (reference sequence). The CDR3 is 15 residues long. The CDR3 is CASTRGGDLLAPLHF. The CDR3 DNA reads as TGTGCCAGTACCAGGGGGGGCGATCTTTTGGCACCCCTCCACTTT.

This chain's CDR3 is CASSYGRNTGELFF. CDR3 coding DNA: TGTGCCAGCAGTTACGGGCGAAACACCGGGGAGCTGTTTTTT. The chain combines TRBV6-5 with TRBJ2-2; D not resolved. The CDR3 has 14 residues. Trimming pared 2 bases from V and 2 bases from J, leaving 6 bases between. CDR1 is MNHEY and CDR2 is SVGAGI in the germline V gene.

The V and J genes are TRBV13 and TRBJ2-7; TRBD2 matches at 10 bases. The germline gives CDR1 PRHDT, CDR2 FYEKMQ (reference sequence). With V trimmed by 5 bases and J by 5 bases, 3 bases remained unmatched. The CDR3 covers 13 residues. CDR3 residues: CASSLGTSDEQYF. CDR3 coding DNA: TGTGCCAGCAGCCTCGGGACTAGCGACGAGCAGTACTTC. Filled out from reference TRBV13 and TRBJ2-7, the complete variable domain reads AAGVIQSPRHLIKEKRETATLKCYPIPRHDTVYWYQQGPGQDPQFLISFYEKMQSDKGSIPDRFSAQQFSDYHSELNMSSLELGDSALYFCASSLGTSDEQYFGPGTRLTVT.

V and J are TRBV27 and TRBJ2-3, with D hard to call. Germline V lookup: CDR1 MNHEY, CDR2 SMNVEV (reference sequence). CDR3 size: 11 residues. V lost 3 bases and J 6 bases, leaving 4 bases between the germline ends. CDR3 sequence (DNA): TGTGCCAGCAGTTTCGGTGATACGCAGTATTTT. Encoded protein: CASSFGDTQYF.

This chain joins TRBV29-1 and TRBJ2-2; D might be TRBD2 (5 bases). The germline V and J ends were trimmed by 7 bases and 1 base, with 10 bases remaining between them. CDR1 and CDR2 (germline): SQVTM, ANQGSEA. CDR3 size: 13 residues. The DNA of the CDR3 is TGCAGCGCCGACGGAGGGAACACCGGGGAGCTGTTTTTT. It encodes CSADGGNTGELFF.

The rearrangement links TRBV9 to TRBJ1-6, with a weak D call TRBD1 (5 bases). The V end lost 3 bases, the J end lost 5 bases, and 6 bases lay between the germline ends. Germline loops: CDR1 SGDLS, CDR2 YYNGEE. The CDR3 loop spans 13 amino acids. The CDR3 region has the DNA TGTGCCAGCAGCGGGGACCATAATTCACCCCTCCACTTT. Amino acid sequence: CASSGDHNSPLHF.

As DNA, the CDR3 is TGTGCCAGTAGTCCCGGGACAGGGGTCACTGAAGCTTTCTTT. Its translation: CASSPGTGVTEAFF. This sequence joins TRBV19 and TRBJ1-1; 10 bases are shared with TRBD1. V gave up 5 bases and J gave up 4 bases; unmatched junction bases: 4. The CDR3 runs 14 residues. Germline assignment: CDR1 LNHDA and CDR2 SQIVND (reference sequence).

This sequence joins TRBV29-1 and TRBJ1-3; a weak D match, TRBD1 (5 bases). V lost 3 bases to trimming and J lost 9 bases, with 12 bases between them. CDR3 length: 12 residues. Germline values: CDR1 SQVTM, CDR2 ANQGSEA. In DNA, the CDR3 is TGCAGCGTTGAGGGACCCCAAGGCACCATATATTTT. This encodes CSVEGPQGTIYF. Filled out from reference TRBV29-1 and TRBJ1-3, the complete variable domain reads SAVISQKPSRDICQRGTSLTIQCQVDSQVTMMFWYRQQPGQSLTLIATANQGSEATYESGFVIDKFPISRPNLTFSTLTVSNMSPEDSSIYLCSVEGPQGTIYFGEGSWLTVV.

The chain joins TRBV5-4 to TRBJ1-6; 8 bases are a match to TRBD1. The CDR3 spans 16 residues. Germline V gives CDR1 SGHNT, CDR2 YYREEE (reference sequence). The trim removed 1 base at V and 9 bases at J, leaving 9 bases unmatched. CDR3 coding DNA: TGTGCCAGCAGCTTGTTGCCAGGGGGCTTGGGTTCACCCCTCCACTTT. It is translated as CASSLLPGGLGSPLHF.

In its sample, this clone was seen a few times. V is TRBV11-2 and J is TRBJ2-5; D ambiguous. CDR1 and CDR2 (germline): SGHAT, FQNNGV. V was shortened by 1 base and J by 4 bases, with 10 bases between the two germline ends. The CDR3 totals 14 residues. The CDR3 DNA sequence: TGTGCCAGCAGCTTAGCTCCCAGAATAGAGACCCAGTACTTC. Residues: CASSLAPRIETQYF.

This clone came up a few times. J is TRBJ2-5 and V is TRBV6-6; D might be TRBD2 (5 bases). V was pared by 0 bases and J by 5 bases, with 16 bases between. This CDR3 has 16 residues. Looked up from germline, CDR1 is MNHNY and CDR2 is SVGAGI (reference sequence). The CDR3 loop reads CASSYSNPGGWETQYF. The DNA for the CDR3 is TGTGCCAGCAGTTACTCGAATCCCGGAGGTTGGGAGACCCAGTACTTC.

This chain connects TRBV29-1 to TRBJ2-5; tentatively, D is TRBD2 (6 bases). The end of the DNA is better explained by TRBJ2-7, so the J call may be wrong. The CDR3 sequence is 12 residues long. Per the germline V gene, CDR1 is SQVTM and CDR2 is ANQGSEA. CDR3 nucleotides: TGCAGCGTTGACTGGGGGGTTGGCGAGCAGTACTTC. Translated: CSVDWGVGEQYF.

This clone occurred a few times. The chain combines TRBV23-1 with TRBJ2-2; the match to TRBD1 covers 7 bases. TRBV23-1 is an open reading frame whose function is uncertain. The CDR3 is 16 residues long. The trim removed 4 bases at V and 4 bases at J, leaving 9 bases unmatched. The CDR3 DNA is TGCGCCAGCAGTCGGGTCGACAGGGAATTCACCGGGGAGCTGTTTTTT. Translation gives CASSRVDREFTGELFF.

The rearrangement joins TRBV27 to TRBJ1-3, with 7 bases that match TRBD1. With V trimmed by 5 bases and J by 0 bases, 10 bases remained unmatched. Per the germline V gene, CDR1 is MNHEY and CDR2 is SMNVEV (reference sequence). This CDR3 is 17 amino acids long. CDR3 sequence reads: CASSPTTGYSSGNTIYF. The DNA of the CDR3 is TGTGCCAGCAGTCCGACGACAGGGTATTCCTCTGGAAACACCATATATTTT.